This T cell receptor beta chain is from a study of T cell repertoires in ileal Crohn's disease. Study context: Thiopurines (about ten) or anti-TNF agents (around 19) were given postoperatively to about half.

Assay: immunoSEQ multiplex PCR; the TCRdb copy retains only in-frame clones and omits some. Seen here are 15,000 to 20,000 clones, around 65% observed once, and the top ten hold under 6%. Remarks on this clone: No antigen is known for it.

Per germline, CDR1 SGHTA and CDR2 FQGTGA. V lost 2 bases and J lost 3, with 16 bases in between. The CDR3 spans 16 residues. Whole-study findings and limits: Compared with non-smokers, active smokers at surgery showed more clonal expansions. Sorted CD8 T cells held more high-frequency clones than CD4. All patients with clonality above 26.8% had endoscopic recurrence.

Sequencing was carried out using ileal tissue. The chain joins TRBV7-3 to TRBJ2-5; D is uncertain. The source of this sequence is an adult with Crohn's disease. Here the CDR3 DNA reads TGTGCCAGCAGCTTACCACATATCCCGTTAAAAGAGACCCAGTACTTC. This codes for CASSLPHIPLKETQYF.